Sequencing of this TCR beta chain was carried out in a study of blood T cell repertoires in COVID-19. Measured with immunoSEQ multiplex PCR; TCRdb has only the in-frame clones, and not every one. The sample lists about 220,000 clones; around 89% were seen once. Losses at the gene ends were 2 bases for V and 8 bases for J; bases not matched to a gene: 2. Germline V gene lookup returns CDR1 LNHDA and CDR2 SQIVND (reference sequence). The CDR3 has 12 residues. This receptor was taken from a woman in her 30s who had recovered from COVID-19. Sequences were obtained from PBMCs or T cells enriched from blood (not recorded which). V gene TRBV19 combines with J gene TRBJ1-1; 7 bases line up with TRBD1. CDR3 amino acids: CASSIRGQEAFF. CDR3 nucleotides: TGTGCCAGTAGTATAAGGGGGCAGGAAGCTTTCTTT.